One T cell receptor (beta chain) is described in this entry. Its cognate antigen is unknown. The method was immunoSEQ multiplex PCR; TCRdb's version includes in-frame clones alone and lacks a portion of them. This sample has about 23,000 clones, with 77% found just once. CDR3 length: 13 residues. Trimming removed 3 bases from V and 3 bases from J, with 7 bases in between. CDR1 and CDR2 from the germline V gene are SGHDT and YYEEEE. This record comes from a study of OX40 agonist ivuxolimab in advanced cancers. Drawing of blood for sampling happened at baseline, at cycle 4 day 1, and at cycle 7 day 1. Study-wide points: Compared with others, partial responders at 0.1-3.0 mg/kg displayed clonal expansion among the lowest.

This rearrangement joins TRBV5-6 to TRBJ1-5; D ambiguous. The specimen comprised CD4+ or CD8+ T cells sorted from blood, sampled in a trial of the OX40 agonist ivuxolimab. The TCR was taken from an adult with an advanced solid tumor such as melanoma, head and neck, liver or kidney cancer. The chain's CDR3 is CASSSGNNQPQHF. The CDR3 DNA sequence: TGTGCCAGCAGCTCGGGAAACAATCAGCCCCAGCATTTT.